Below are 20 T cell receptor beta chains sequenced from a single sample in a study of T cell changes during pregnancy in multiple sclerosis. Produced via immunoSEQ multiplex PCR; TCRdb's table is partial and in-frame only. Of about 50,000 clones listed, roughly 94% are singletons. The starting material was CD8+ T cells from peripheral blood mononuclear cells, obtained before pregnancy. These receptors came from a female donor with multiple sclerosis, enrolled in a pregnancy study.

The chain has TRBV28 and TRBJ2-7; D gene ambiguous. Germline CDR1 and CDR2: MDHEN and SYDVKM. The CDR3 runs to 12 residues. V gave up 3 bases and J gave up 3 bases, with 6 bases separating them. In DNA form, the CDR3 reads TGTGCCAGCAGTTTTTCGGTCTACGAGCAGTACTTC. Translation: CASSFSVYEQYF.

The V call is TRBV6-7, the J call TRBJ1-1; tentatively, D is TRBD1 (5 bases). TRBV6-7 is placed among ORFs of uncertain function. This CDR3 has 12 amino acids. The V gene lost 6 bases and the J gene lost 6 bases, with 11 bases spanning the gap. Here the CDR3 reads CASRAGISEAFF. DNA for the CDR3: TGTGCCAGCAGAGCAGGGATCTCTGAAGCTTTCTTT.

CDR3 in amino acids: CASRGATGETQYF. For the CDR3, the DNA is TGTGCCAGCAGGGGGGCGACTGGAGAGACCCAGTACTTC. V gene TRBV6-6 combines with J gene TRBJ2-5; D is perhaps TRBD1 (6 bases). The CDR3 runs to 13 residues. Trimming left V 6 bases short and J 4 bases short, with 12 bases between. Per germline, CDR1 MNHNY and CDR2 SVGAGI (reference sequence).

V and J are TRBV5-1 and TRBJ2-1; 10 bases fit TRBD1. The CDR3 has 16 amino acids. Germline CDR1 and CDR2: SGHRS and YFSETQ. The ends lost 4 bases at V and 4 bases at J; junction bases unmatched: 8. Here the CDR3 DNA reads TGCGCCAGCAGCCCCAACCGGGACAGGGGTTACAATGAGCAGTTCTTC. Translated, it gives CASSPNRDRGYNEQFF.

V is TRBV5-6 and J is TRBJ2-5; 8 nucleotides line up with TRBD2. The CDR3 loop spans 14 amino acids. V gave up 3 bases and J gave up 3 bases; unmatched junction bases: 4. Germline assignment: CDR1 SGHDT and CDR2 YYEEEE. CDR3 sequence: CASSWELAEETQYF. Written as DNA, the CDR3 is TGTGCCAGCAGCTGGGAACTAGCGGAAGAGACCCAGTACTTC.

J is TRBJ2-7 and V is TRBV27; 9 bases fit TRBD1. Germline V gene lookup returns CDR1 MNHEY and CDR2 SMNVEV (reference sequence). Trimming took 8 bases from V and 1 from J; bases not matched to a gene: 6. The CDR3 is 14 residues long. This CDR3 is CASRRTGVSYEQYF. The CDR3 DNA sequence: TGTGCCAGCCGACGGACAGGGGTATCCTACGAGCAGTACTTC.

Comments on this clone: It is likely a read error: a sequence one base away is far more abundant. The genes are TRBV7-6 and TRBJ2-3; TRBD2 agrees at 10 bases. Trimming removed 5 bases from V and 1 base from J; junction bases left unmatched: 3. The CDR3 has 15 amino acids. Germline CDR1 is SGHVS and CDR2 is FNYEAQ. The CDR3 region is CASSDGTSGTDTQYF. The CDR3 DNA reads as TGTGCCAGCAGCGACGGGACTAGCGGCACAGATACGCAGTATTTT.

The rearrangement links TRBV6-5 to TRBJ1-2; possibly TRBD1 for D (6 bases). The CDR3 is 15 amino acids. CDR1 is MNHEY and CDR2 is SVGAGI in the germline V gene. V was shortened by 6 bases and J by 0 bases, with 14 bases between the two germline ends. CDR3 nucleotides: TGTGCCAGCAGACCCGGGACACCAACTAACTATGGCTACACCTTC. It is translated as CASRPGTPTNYGYTF.

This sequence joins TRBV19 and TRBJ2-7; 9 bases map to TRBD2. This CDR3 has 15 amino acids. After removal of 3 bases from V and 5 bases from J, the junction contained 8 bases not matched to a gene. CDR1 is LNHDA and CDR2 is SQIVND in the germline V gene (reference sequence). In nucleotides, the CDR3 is TGTGCCAGTAGTATCTATTCTAGCGGGATACACGAGCAGTACTTC. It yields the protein CASSIYSSGIHEQYF.

CDR3 protein: CASSQGRELAGVRELFF. DNA for the CDR3: TGCGCCAGCAGCCAAGGCAGGGAACTAGCGGGAGTCCGGGAGCTGTTTTTT. V gene TRBV4-3 combines with J gene TRBJ2-2; 11 nucleotides align to TRBD2. J lost 9 bases, V lost 1 base, and 10 bases had no gene match. The CDR3 spans 17 residues. The germline gives CDR1 LGHNA, CDR2 YSLEER.

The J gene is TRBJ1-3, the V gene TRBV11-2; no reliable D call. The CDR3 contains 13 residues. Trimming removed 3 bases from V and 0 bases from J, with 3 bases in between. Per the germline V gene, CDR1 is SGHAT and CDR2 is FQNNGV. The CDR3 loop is CASSFFSGNTIYF. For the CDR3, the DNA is TGTGCCAGCAGCTTCTTCTCTGGAAACACCATATATTTT.

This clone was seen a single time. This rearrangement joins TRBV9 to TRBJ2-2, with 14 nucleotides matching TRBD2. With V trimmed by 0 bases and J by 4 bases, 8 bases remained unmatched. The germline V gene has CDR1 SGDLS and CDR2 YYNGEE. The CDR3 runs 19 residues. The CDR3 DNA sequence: TGTGCCAGCAGCGTAGGGGGACTAGCGGGAGCGCTAGTCACCGGGGAGCTGTTTTTT. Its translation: CASSVGGLAGALVTGELFF.

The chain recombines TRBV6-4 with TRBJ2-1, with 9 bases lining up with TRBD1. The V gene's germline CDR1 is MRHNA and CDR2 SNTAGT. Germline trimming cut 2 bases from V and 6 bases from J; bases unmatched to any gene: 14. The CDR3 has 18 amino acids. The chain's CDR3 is CASSDNSPGTGLSNEQFF. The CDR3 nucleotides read TGTGCCAGCAGTGACAACTCACCCGGGACAGGGTTGTCCAATGAGCAGTTCTTC.

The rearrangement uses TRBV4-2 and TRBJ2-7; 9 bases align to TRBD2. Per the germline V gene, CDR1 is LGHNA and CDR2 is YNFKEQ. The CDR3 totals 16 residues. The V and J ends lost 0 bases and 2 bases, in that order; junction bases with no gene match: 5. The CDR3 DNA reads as TGTGCCAGCAGCCAAGATCCAGCTAGCGGGACCTACGAGCAGTACTTC. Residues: CASSQDPASGTYEQYF.

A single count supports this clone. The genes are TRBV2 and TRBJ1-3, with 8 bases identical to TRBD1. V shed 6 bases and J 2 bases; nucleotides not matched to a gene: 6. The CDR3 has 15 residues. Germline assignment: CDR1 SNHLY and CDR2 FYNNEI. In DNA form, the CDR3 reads TGTGCCAGCAGGGAACAGGGGGACACTGGAAACACCATATATTTT. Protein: CASREQGDTGNTIYF.

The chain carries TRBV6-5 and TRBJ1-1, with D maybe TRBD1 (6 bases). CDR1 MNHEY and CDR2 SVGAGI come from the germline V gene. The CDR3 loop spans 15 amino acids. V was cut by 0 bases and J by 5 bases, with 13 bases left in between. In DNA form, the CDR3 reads TGTGCCAGCAGTTACTCAGTCAAACAGGGTACTGAAGCTTTCTTT. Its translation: CASSYSVKQGTEAFF.

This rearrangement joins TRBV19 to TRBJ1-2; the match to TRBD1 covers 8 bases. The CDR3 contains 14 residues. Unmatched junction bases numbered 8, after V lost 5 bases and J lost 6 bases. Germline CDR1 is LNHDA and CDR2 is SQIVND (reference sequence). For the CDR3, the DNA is TGTGCCAGTAGTCACACCACGGACAGGGATGGCTACACCTTC. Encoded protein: CASSHTTDRDGYTF.

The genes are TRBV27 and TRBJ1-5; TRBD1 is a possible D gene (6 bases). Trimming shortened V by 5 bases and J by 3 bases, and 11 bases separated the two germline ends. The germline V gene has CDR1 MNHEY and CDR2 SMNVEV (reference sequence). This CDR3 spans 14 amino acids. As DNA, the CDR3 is TGTGCCAGCAGTCTCACAGGGACCAATCAGCCCCAGCATTTT. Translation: CASSLTGTNQPQHF.

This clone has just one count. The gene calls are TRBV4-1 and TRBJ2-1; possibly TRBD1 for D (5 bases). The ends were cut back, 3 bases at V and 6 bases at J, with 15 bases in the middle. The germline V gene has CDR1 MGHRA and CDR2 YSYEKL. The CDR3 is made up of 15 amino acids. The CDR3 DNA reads TGCGCCAGCAGCCATGCGGCAGGGTTCGGCAATGAGCAGTTCTTC. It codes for CASSHAAGFGNEQFF.

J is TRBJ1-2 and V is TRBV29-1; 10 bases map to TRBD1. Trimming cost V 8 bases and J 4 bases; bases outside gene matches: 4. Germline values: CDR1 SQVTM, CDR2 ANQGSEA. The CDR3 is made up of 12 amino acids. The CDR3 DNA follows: TGCAGCACTTGGACAGGGGGCTATGGCTACACCTTC. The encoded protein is CSTWTGGYGYTF. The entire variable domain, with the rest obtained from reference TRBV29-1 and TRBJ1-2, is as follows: SAVISQKPSRDICQRGTSLTIQCQVDSQVTMMFWYRQQPGQSLTLIATANQGSEATYESGFVIDKFPISRPNLTFSTLTVSNMSPEDSSIYLCSTWTGGYGYTFGSGTRLTVV.